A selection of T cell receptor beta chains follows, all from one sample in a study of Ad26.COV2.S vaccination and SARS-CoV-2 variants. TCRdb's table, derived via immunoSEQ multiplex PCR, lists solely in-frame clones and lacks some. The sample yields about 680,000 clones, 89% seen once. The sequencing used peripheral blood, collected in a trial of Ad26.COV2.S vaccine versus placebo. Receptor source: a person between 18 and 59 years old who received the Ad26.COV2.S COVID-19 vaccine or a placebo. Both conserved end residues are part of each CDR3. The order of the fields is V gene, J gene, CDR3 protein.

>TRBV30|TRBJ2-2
CAWTFWAGGYRRTGELFF
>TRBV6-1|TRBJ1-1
CASSEFGRVGTEAFF
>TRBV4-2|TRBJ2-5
CASSSHGARETQYF
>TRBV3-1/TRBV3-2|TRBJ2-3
CASSQQGSDTQYF
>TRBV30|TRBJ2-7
CAWREVTGGFYEQYF
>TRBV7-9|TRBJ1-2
CASSLKEIYGYTF
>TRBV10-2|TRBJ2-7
CASSAPSHYEQYF
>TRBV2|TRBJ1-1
CASVTGTRNTEAFF
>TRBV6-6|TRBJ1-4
CASSFEGGVEKLFF
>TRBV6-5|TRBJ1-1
CASRQGESTEAFF
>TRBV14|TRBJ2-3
CASSQDGPTSGFSTDTQYF
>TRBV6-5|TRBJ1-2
CASRPRTDLNYGYTF
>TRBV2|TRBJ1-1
CASNIARLYTEAFF
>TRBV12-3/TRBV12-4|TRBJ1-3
CASSPKAGSTIYF
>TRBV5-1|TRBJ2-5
CASSQGQGPQETQYF
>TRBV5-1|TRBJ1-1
CASSFGQGWTEAFF
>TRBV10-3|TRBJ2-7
CAISEGPVPYEQYF
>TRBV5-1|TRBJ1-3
CASSLAGTGESTIYF
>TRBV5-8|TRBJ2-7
CASNPEEGTAQYF
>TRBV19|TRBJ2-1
CASSIDGNYNEQFF
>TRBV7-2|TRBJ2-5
CASSTVYEGVTQYF
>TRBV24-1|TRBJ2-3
CATSDLGDRAPDTQYF
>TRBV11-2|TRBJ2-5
CASSLAGTTGTQYF
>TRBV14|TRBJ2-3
CASSQARFGGDTQYF
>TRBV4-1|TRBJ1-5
CASSQRVPGQGNSNQPQHF
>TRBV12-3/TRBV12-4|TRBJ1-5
CASSKGSQPQHF
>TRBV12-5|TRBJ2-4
CASGSGQGKNIQYF
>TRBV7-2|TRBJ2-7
CASSPRTGGFYEQYF
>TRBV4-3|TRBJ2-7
CASSQDFQGSLYEQYF
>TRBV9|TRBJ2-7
CASSVGSGGPYEQYF
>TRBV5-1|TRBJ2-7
CASSLLGTGSYEQYF
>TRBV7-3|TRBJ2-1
CASSSGLAGGNEQFF
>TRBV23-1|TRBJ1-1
CASSHPGPRKAFF
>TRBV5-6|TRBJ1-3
CASSSGTGFSGNTIYF
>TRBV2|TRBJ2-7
CASSSTGIEQYF
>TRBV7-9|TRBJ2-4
CASSLTGQGIAKNIQYF
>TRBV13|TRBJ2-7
CASSLLRTDEQYF
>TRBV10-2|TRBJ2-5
CATRGSETQYF
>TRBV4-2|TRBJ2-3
CASSQDKVTDTQYF
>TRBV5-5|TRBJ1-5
CASSTLAGTDPSNQPQHF
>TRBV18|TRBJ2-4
CASSSLQRILAKNIQYF
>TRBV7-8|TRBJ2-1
CASSPRLAGGSYNEQFF
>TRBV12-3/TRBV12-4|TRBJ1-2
CASSGQSNYGYTF
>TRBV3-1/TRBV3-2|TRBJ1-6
CASSQGVSGTGASYNSPLHF
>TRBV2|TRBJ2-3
CASSIRTDTQYF
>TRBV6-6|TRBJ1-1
CASNQGAEAFF
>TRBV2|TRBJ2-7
CASSEWGYEQYF
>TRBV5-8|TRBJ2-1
CASRGKAQFF
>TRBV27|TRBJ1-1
CASSARQGLRAFF
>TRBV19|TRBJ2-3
CASSIGSGVRDTQYF
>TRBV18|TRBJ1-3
CASSPPGQGLGNTIYF
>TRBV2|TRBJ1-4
CASRAGQGTNEKLFF
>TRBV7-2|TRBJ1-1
CASSLGQGEAFF
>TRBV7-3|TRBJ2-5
CASSRGSHQETQYF
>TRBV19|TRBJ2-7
CASSIGTGEYYEQYF